This T cell receptor beta chain was observed in a study of T cell responses to AZD1222 COVID-19 vaccine. Findings and caveats of the study: Among vaccine-associated CD4 TCRs, coverage spanned spike, with dominance at 160-218 and 743-854. Baseline seropositives among AZD1222 recipients totaled only five or six. Rises in breadth and depth of Spike-specific TCRs came after two AZD1222 doses.

Worth noting for this clone: The antigen is not known. Compared with germline, one end of the junction differs, possibly owing to a read error.

The protocol was immunoSEQ multiplex PCR, while the TCRdb copy is restricted to in-frame clones and leaves out a portion. Of nearly 95,000 clones in the sample, 80% to 90% were seen once. The sequencing here drew on peripheral blood, taken 28 days after the second AZD1222 dose. The clonotype comes from an adult who received the AZD1222 COVID-19 vaccine.

The CDR3 spells CAWSVPNGRAGQGTQYF. The CDR3 DNA is TGTGCCTGGAGTGTACCAAACGGGAGGGCGGGTCAAGGGACCCAGTACTTC. The rearrangement uses TRBV30 and TRBJ2-5; 8 nucleotides match TRBD2. This CDR3 contains 17 residues. The germline V gene has CDR1 GTSNPN and CDR2 SVGIG (reference sequence).